Listed here is a single T cell receptor beta chain. Its antigen is currently unknown. The germline V gene encodes CDR1 MNHEY and CDR2 SVGAGI. The CDR3 runs to 15 residues. V lost 6 bases and J lost 10; bases outside the gene matches: 10. This table comes from immunoSEQ multiplex PCR, and its TCRdb copy is limited to in-frame clones, with some not included. Of approximately 88,000 clones listed, roughly 93% are singletons. This specimen comes from a study of graft-versus-host responses after intestinal transplantation. This specimen was unstimulated CD4+ T cells sorted from spleen or lymph node cells, taken before transplant. This clonotype originated in a human donor who was the organ donor for an intestinal transplant. The chain is built from TRBV6-5 and TRBJ1-6; 9 bases are a match to TRBD1. CDR3 coding DNA: TGTGCCAGCAGGCAACCGGGACAGGGACTATCACCCCTCCACTTT. Protein sequence: CASRQPGQGLSPLHF.